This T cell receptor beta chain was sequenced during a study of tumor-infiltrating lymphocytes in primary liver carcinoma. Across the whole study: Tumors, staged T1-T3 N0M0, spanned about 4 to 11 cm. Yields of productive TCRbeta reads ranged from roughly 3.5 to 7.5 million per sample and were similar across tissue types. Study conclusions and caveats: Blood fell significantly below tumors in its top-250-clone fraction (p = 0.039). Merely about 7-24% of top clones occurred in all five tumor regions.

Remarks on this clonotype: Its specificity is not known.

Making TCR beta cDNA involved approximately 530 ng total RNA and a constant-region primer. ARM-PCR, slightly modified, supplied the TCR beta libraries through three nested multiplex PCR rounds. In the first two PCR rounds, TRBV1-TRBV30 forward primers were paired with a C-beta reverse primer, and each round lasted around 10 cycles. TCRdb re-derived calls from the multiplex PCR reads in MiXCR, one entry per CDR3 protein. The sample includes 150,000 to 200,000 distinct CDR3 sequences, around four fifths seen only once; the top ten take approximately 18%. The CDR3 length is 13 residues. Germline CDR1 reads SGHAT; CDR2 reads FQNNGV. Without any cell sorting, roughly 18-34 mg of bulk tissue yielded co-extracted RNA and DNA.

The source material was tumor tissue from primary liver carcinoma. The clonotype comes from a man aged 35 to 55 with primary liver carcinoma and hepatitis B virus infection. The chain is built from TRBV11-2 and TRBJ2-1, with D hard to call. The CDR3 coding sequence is TGTGTCAGTAGCTCAGAATTATACGATGAGCAGTTCTTC. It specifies CVSSSELYDEQFF.